Detailed here is one T cell receptor beta chain. In this sample, this clone turned up a few times. Its antigen is unknown. No base-level quality is on record; no much larger clone is a single base apart. This sample is drawn from a study of cytomegalovirus exposure and HLA in healthy donors (dated by TCRdb to the late 2010s). Notes on the research overall: A later analysis indicated that the roughly 130 validation repertoires were generated on the platform also employed for the approximately 670 repertoires of the first cohort. In addition to the first cohort of 666 subjects, a separate validation cohort of some 120 different subjects was used. The study was designed to test whether signatures of past pathogen exposure could be identified by cataloging public T cell receptors. To predict cytomegalovirus infection status, the study combined high-throughput TCR immunosequencing, statistical association of individual TCRs with disease status, and machine learning. What the authors observed across the whole study: Most TCR sequences were observed very rarely across donors, whereas some public TCRs were present in many individuals. In both the original and validation cohorts, the classifier was reported to diagnose cytomegalovirus status with high specificity and sensitivity. The authors suggested that the approach could potentially be generalized to other disease states and immunological phenotypes. Three of the identified cytomegalovirus-associated TCR beta chains were confirmed in vitro to be specific for cytomegalovirus antigens. A total of about 150 TCR beta chains were listed by the study as associated with cytomegalovirus. A later analysis lacked HLA typing for the validation cohort, so it scored co-occurrence in that cohort across all 110 or so repertoires. Subsequent analysis determined that TCRs grouped into clusters in the first cohort also showed a tendency toward co-occurrence across the roughly 120 validation repertoires, and roughly 94% of cluster scores exceeded 0.

Donors formed part of the validation cohort, which comprised 120 subjects and was distinct from the first cohort of under 750 subjects. Library construction relied on the immunoSEQ multiplex PCR assay. As for how the authors treated the data: A statistical classification framework was developed to diagnose cytomegalovirus status using the catalog of TCR beta chain sequences. TCRdb stores this immuneACCESS table with in-frame sequences only. Part of the clones is absent; in the studies checked, under half of the shortfall reflects unresolved V genes, and no reason is known for the rest. That table gives V, J and clone size, and the DNA gave D and trimming. Recorded for this sample are fewer than 120,000 clones; roughly 90% of them occurred a single time. 1.9% of the sample belongs to the ten largest clones. The germline ends are 4 bases apart after V is trimmed by 4 bases and J by 7 bases. The germline V gene (reference sequence) gives CDR1 as SEHNR and CDR2 as FQNEAQ. The CDR3, from cysteine to phenylalanine, totals 11 residues. Here the CDR3 DNA is all that survives: 33 bases in frame from base 1.

The sequenced sample consisted of PBMCs. The chain couples TRBV7-9 to TRBJ2-2; no D gene can be assigned with confidence. This TCR was recovered from a young woman in good health and CMV-seronegative. CDR3 sequence: CASSYSGELFF. Read as DNA, the sequence is TGTGCCAGCAGCTATAGCGGGGAGCTGTTTTTT. When the CDR3 is completed using the reference TRBV7-9 and TRBJ2-2 genes on either side, the full variable domain is DTGVSQNPRHKITKRGQNVTFRCDPISEHNRLYWYRQTLGQGPEFLTYFQNEAQLEKSRLLSDRFSAERPKGSFSTLEIQRTEQGDSAMYLCASSYSGELFFGEGSRLTVL.